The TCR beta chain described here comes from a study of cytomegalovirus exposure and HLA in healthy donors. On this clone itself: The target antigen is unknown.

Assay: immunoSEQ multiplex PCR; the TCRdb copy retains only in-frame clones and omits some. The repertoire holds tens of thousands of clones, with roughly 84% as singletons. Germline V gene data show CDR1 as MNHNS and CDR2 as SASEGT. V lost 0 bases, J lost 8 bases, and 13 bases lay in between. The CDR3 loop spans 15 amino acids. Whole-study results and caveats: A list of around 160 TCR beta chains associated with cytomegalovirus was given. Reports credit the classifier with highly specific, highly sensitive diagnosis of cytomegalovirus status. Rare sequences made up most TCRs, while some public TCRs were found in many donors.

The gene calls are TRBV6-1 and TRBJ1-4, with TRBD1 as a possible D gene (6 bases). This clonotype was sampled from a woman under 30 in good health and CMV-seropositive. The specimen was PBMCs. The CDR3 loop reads CASSEAATGSEKLFF. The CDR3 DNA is TGTGCCAGCAGTGAAGCGGCGACAGGTTCAGAAAAACTGTTTTTT.